These 25 T cell receptor beta chains were sequenced from one sample in a study of cytomegalovirus exposure and HLA in healthy donors. Method: immunoSEQ multiplex PCR; TCRdb's copy keeps in-frame clones and lacks some. The sample carries roughly 100,000 clones, about 85% recorded once. Sequenced: PBMCs. The receptor set was obtained from a man aged 18 to 29 in good health and CMV-seropositive.

This clone has only one observation. Mismatch with germline at one junction end may stem from a read error. V usage is TRBV5-4 and J usage is TRBJ1-2; 8 bases are a match to TRBD1. CDR1 is SGHNT, CDR2 YYREEE, per germline (reference sequence). The CDR3 has 13 residues. The CDR3 sequence is CASTLAGGHGYTF. The DNA for the CDR3 is TGTGCCAGCACCTTGGCAGGGGGCCATGGCTACACCTTC.

The chain has TRBV15 and TRBJ2-1; D call uncertain. The CDR3 runs 14 residues. V shed 0 bases and J shed 4 bases, with 7 bases lying between them. The germline V gene encodes CDR1 LNHNV and CDR2 YYDKDF (reference sequence). The CDR3 sequence: CATSRDEVYNEQFF. The CDR3 DNA follows: TGTGCCACCAGCAGAGATGAGGTGTACAATGAGCAGTTCTTC.

The rearrangement joins TRBV11-3 to TRBJ2-2; D may be TRBD2 (6 bases). Per germline, CDR1 SGHNT and CDR2 YENEEA. The CDR3 extends over 15 amino acids. Between the trimmed V and J ends, which lost 5 bases and 1 base, there was a span of 11 bases. The CDR3, as DNA: TGTGCCAGCAGCACCCAGGGAGGGAACACCGGGGAGCTGTTTTTT. Translating it yields CASSTQGGNTGELFF.

The rearrangement joins TRBV30 to TRBJ1-1; D not certain. The CDR3 has 14 residues. Trimming cost V 0 bases and J 2 bases, with 10 bases left between them. CDR1 and CDR2 from the germline V gene are GTSNPN and SVGIG (reference sequence). The CDR3, as DNA: TGTGCCTGGAGTGTACTTCGGGGAAACACTGAAGCTTTCTTT. Protein product: CAWSVLRGNTEAFF.

The chain uses TRBV4-1 and TRBJ2-5; D may be TRBD2 (6 bases). Germline loops: CDR1 MGHRA, CDR2 YSYEKL. CDR3 size: 13 residues. V was trimmed by 4 bases and J by 5 bases, leaving 11 bases between them. The DNA of the CDR3 is TGCGCCAGCAGCCCGGGAGTCGCGGAGACCCAGTACTTC. Its protein is CASSPGVAETQYF.

The CDR3 reads CAWSVPDRGVVSGANVLTF. CDR3 sequence (DNA): TGTGCCTGGAGTGTACCGGACAGGGGGGTGGTTTCTGGGGCCAACGTCCTGACTTTC. The chain recombines TRBV30 with TRBJ2-6, with 10 positions matching TRBD1. Germline trimming cut 0 bases from V and 1 base from J; bases unmatched to any gene: 9. Germline V gives CDR1 GTSNPN, CDR2 SVGIG (reference sequence). This CDR3 comprises 19 residues. Using reference TRBV30 and TRBJ2-6 for the parts outside the CDR3, the full variable domain is SQTIHQWPATLVQPVGSPLSLECTVEGTSNPNLYWYRQAAGRGLQLLFYSVGIGQISSEVPQNLSASRPQDRQFILSSKKLLLSDSGFYLCAWSVPDRGVVSGANVLTFGAGSRLTVL.

The chain joins TRBV9 to TRBJ2-1; 8 bases fit TRBD2. J was trimmed by 8 bases and V by 3 bases; bases with no gene match: 10. The germline gives CDR1 SGDLS, CDR2 YYNGEE. CDR3 length equals 15 residues. The CDR3 is CASSAAGAGADEQFF. The CDR3 nucleotides are TGTGCCAGCAGCGCAGCGGGAGCGGGGGCGGATGAGCAGTTCTTC. The complete variable domain, with remaining parts taken from reference TRBV9 and TRBJ2-1, reads DSGVTQTPKHLITATGQRVTLRCSPRSGDLSVYWYQQSLDQGLQFLIQYYNGEERAKGNILERFSAQQFPDLHSELNLSSLELGDSALYFCASSAAGAGADEQFFGPGTRLTVL.

This clone was seen once. The chain links TRBV5-1 to TRBJ2-3; D gene ambiguous. V was pared by 0 bases and J by 1 base, with 9 bases between. Per germline, CDR1 SGHRS and CDR2 YFSETQ. The length of the CDR3 is 15 residues. The DNA for the CDR3 is TGCGCCAGCAGCTTGGAACAGCCAGGCACAGATACGCAGTATTTT. Protein sequence: CASSLEQPGTDTQYF.

The chain couples TRBV11-2 to TRBJ2-1, with D possibly TRBD1 on 6 matching bases. Trimming took off 5 bases at V and 3 bases at J, with 17 bases between the two ends. The length of the CDR3 is 16 residues. The germline V gene has CDR1 SGHAT and CDR2 FQNNGV. The DNA for the CDR3 is TGTGCCAGCAGCGCGCGCCAGGGGAGCGGCTACAATGAGCAGTTCTTC. Residues: CASSARQGSGYNEQFF.

This rearrangement joins TRBV9 to TRBJ2-1, with 15 positions matching TRBD2. This CDR3 is 14 amino acids long. J was trimmed by 16 bases and V by 2 bases; bases with no gene match: 7. Germline V gene lookup returns CDR1 SGDLS and CDR2 YYNGEE. For the CDR3, the DNA is TGTGCCAGCAGCGTTGGACTAGCGGGAGGGCCGGGTTTCTTC. It yields the protein CASSVGLAGGPGFF.

J is TRBJ2-1 and V is TRBV5-4; weak D call: TRBD2 (7 bases). V lost 0 bases and J 8 bases, leaving 18 bases between the germline ends. This CDR3 has 16 amino acids. Germline V gives CDR1 SGHNT, CDR2 YYREEE (reference sequence). The CDR3 DNA is TGTGCCAGCAGCTTGGGGGGGGCGGGAGCGGAATATGAGCAGTTCTTC. Amino acid sequence: CASSLGGAGAEYEQFF.

The chain recombines TRBV5-8 with TRBJ2-7, with TRBD2 matching 8 bases. The ends lost 1 base at V and 2 bases at J; junction bases unmatched: 5. Germline V gene sequence: CDR1 SGHTS, CDR2 YDEGEE. CDR3 length: 15 amino acids. CDR3 residues: CASSLSGGPTYEQYV. The CDR3 DNA follows: TGTGCCAGCAGCTTGTCGGGGGGGCCCACCTACGAGCAGTACGTC.

The V call is TRBV5-1, the J call TRBJ1-5, with 10 positions matching TRBD1. The junction had 14 bases not matched to a gene; V was cut back by 4 bases and J by 4 bases. Per germline, CDR1 SGHRS and CDR2 YFSETQ. CDR3 length: 18 amino acids. CDR3 nucleotide sequence: TGCGCCAGCAGCAGGGGACCGACCGGACAGGGGGTGAATCAGCCCCAGCATTTT. It specifies CASSRGPTGQGVNQPQHF.

The V and J genes are TRBV5-4 and TRBJ2-1; a weak D match, TRBD1 (6 bases). CDR3 length equals 13 residues. The germline CDR1 and CDR2 sequences are SGHNT and YYREEE (reference sequence). Trimming took off 4 bases at V and 8 bases at J, with 13 bases between the two ends. DNA of the CDR3: TGTGCCAGCAGCGGGGACATAGTTGATGAGCAGTTCTTC. Translating it yields CASSGDIVDEQFF.

The V gene is TRBV19, the J gene TRBJ2-1; D gene uncertain. The CDR3 has 14 amino acids. CDR1 and CDR2 from the germline V gene are LNHDA and SQIVND (reference sequence). Trimming stripped 3 bases from V and 6 bases from J, with 12 bases between. As DNA, the CDR3 is TGTGCCAGTAGTATCTGGCCCGATGGCAATGAGCAGTTCTTC. Translating it yields CASSIWPDGNEQFF.

This clone was observed a handful of times. The chain links TRBV10-3 to TRBJ2-2; TRBD2 agrees at 14 bases. CDR3 size: 16 residues. J was trimmed by 6 bases and V by 2 bases; bases with no gene match: 2. Germline V lookup: CDR1 ENHRY, CDR2 SYGVKD. CDR3 amino acids: CAISERGLAGAGELFF. The CDR3, as DNA: TGTGCCATCAGTGAGAGGGGACTAGCGGGAGCCGGGGAGCTGTTTTTT.

V is TRBV2 and J is TRBJ2-5, with 11 bases that match TRBD2. With V trimmed by 5 bases and J by 1 base, 6 bases remained unmatched. This CDR3 has 16 residues. Germline CDR1 is SNHLY and CDR2 is FYNNEI. The CDR3: CASSPMTSGIQETQYF. Written as DNA, the CDR3 is TGTGCCAGCAGTCCAATGACTAGCGGGATCCAAGAGACCCAGTACTTC.

The V gene is TRBV6-4, the J gene TRBJ2-1, with TRBD2 matching over 10 bases. The junction had 12 bases not matched to a gene; V was cut back by 6 bases and J by 13 bases. Per germline, CDR1 MRHNA and CDR2 SNTAGT. CDR3 length: 14 residues. The chain's CDR3 is CASSPTATSGIQFF. CDR3 bases: TGTGCCAGCAGCCCCACTGCCACTAGCGGGATTCAGTTCTTC.

In its sample, this clone was seen a few times. The CDR3 DNA reads TGCGCCAGCAGCCAAGGGACAACGGGCTACACCTTC. Translation: CASSQGTTGYTF. J is TRBJ1-2 and V is TRBV4-1; weak D call: TRBD1 (5 bases). The germline gives CDR1 MGHRA, CDR2 YSYEKL. This CDR3 region has 12 residues. The V and J ends lost 1 base and 8 bases respectively, with 8 bases between them.

CDR3 in DNA: TGCGCCAGCAGATCGGGACGGGGGACCTACGAGCAGTACTTC. Amino acid sequence: CASRSGRGTYEQYF. The chain has TRBV10-2 and TRBJ2-7; D might be TRBD2 (6 bases). This CDR3 is 14 amino acids long. The germline V gene has CDR1 WSHSY and CDR2 SAAADI. V gave up 6 bases and J gave up 2 bases, with 14 bases separating them.

This clone came up a few times. The chain couples TRBV7-2 to TRBJ2-7; TRBD2 aligns across 9 bases. The CDR3 spans 15 residues. V shed 5 bases, J shed 5 bases, and the junction held 10 bases outside the gene matches. Germline V gives CDR1 SGHTA, CDR2 FQGNSA. Here the CDR3 reads CASSLLAGAPNEQYV. The CDR3 DNA follows: TGTGCCAGCAGCCTTTTAGCGGGAGCACCTAACGAGCAGTACGTC.

The J gene is TRBJ2-7, the V gene TRBV7-9; TRBD1 aligns across 9 bases. Unmatched junction bases numbered 4, after V lost 6 bases and J lost 4 bases. The length of the CDR3 is 13 residues. Germline V gene sequence: CDR1 SEHNR, CDR2 FQNEAQ (reference sequence). This CDR3 is CASSRQGEYEQYV. The CDR3 nucleotides read TGTGCCAGCAGTCGACAGGGGGAGTACGAGCAGTACGTC.

In its sample, this clone was seen a few times. The chain links TRBV27 to TRBJ2-7; 7 nucleotides align to TRBD2. The CDR3 is 15 residues long. After removal of 2 bases from V and 2 bases from J, the junction contained 6 bases not matched to a gene. Germline values: CDR1 MNHEY, CDR2 SMNVEV (reference sequence). CDR3 loop: CASSLTASGPYEQYF. The CDR3 nucleotides are TGTGCCAGCAGTTTAACGGCTAGCGGACCCTACGAGCAGTACTTC.

The rearrangement uses TRBV21-1 and TRBJ1-1. TRBV21-1 is flagged as a pseudogene. CDR3 length equals 15 residues. CDR3 loop: CASSTNYTIRTEAFF. CDR3 DNA sequence: TGTGCCAGCAGTACGAACTACACAATTCGCACTGAAGCTTTCTTT.

This chain's CDR3 is CSVLWSYGYTF. CDR3 DNA: TGCAGCGTACTATGGAGCTATGGCTACACCTTC. This chain uses TRBV29-1 with TRBJ1-2; D remains unclear. The ends were cut back, 6 bases at V and 4 bases at J, with 9 bases in the middle. Germline loops: CDR1 SQVTM, CDR2 ANQGSEA. There are 11 residues in the CDR3.